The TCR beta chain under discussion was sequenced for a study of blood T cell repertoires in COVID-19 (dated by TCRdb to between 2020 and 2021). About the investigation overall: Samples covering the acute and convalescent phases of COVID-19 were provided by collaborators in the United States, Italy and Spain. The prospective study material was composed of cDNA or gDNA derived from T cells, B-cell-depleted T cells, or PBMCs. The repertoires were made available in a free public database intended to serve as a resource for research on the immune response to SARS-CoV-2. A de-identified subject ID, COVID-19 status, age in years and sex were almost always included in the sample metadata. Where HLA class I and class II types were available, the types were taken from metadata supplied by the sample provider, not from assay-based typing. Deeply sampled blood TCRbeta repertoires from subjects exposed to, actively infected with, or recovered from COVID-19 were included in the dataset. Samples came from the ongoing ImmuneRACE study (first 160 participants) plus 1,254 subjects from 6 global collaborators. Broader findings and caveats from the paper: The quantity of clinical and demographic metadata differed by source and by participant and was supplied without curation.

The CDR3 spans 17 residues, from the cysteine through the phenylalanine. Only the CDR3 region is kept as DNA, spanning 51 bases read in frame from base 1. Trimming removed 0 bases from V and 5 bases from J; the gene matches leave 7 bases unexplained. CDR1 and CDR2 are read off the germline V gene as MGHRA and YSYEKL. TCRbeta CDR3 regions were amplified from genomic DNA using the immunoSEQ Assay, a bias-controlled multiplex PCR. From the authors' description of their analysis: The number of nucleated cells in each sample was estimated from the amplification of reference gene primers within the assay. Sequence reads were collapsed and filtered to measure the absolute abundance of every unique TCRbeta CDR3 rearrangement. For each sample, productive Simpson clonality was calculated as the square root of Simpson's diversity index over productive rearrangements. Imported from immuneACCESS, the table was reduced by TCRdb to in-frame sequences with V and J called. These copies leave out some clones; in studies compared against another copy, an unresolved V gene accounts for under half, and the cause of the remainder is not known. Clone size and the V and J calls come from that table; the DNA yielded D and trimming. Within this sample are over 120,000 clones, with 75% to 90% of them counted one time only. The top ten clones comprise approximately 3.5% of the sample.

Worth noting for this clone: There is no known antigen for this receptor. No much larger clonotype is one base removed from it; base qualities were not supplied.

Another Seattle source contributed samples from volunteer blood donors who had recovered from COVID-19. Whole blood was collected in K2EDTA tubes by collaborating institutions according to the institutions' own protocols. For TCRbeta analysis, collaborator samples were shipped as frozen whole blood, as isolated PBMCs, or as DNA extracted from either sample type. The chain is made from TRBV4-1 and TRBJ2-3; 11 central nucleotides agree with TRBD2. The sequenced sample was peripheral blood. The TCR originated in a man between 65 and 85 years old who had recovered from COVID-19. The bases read TGCGCCAGCAGCCAAGATGTTCTAGCGGGAGGTGTAGATACGCAGTATTTT. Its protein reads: CASSQDVLAGGVDTQYF.